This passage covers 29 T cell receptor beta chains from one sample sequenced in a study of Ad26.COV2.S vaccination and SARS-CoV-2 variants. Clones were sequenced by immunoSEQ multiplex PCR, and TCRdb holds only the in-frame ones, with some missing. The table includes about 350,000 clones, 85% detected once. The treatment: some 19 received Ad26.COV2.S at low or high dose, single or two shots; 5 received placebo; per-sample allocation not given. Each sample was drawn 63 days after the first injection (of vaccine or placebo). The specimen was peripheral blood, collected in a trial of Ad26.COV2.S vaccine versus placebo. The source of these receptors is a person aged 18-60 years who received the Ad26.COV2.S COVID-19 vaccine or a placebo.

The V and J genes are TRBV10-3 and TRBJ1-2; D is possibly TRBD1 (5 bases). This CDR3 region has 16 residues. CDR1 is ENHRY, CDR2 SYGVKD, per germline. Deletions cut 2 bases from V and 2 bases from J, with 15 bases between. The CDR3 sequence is CAISENFAGGNYGYTF. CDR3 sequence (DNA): TGTGCCATCAGTGAGAACTTCGCCGGGGGAAACTATGGCTACACCTTC.

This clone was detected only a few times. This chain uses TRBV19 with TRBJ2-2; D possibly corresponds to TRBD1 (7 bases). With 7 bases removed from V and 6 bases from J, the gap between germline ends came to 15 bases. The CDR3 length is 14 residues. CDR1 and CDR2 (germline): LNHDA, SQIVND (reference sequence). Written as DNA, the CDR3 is TGTGCCAGTAATGCTGACAGGGACTCCGGGGAGCTGTTTTTT. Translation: CASNADRDSGELFF.

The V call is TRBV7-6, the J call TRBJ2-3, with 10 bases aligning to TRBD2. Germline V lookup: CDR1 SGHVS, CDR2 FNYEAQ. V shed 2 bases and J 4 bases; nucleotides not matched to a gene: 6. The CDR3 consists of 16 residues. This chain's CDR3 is CASSLFPSGSADTQYF. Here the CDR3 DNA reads TGTGCCAGCAGCTTATTCCCTAGCGGGAGCGCAGATACGCAGTATTTT.

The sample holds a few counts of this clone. The CDR3 nucleotides are TGTGCCAGCAGCCTACCCCCAGATACGCAGTATTTT. Translation: CASSLPPDTQYF. This chain uses TRBV2 with TRBJ2-3; no definite D call. V lost 6 bases and J lost 4, with 8 bases in between. Per the germline V gene, CDR1 is SNHLY and CDR2 is FYNNEI. The CDR3 covers 12 residues.

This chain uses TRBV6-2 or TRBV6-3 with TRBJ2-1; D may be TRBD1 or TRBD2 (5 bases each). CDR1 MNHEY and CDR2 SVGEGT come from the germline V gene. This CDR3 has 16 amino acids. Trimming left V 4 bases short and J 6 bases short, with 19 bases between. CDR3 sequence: CASSSGPTLSSNEQFF. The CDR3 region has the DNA TGTGCCAGCAGTTCGGGGCCAACCTTAAGCAGCAATGAGCAGTTCTTC.

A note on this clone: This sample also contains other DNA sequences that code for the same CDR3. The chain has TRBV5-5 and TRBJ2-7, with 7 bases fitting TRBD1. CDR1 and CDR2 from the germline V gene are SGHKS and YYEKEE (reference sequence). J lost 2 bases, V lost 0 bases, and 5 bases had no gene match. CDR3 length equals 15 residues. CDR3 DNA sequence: TGTGCCAGCAGCTTGGCCGGGACAGTTACCTACGAGCAGTACTTC. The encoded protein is CASSLAGTVTYEQYF.

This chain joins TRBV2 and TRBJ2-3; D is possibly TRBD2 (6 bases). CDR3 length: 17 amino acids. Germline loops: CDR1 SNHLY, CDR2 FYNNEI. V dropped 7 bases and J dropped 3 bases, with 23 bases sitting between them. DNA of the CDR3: TGTGCCAGCAAGGAGGAGGGACCTCAGACCCCTACAGATACGCAGTATTTT. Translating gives CASKEEGPQTPTDTQYF. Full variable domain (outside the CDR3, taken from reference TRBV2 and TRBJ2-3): EPEVTQTPSHQVTQMGQEVILRCVPISNHLYFYWYRQILGQKVEFLVSFYNNEISEKSEIFDDQFSVERPDGSNFTLKIRSTKLEDSAMYFCASKEEGPQTPTDTQYFGPGTRLTVL.

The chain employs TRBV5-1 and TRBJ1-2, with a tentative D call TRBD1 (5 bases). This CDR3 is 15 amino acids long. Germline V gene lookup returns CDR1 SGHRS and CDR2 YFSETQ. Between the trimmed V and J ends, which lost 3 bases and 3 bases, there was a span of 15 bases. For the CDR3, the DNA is TGCGCCAGCAGCTCCGACTCTTGGGGGGACTATGGCTACACCTTC. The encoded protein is CASSSDSWGDYGYTF. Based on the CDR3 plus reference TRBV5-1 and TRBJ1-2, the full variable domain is KAGVTQTPRYLIKTRGQQVTLSCSPISGHRSVSWYQQTPGQGLQFLFEYFSETQRNKGNFPGRFSGRQFSNSRSEMNVSTLELGDSALYLCASSSDSWGDYGYTFGSGTRLTVV.

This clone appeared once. The CDR3 sequence is CATSRGQVNTEAFF. CDR3 sequence (DNA): TGTGCCACCAGCAGAGGACAGGTGAACACTGAAGCTTTCTTT. The J gene is TRBJ1-1, the V gene TRBV15, with a possible D match to TRBD1 (6 bases). V was trimmed by 1 base and J by 0 bases, leaving 6 bases between them. The CDR3 covers 14 residues. CDR1 is LNHNV and CDR2 is YYDKDF in the germline V gene (reference sequence).

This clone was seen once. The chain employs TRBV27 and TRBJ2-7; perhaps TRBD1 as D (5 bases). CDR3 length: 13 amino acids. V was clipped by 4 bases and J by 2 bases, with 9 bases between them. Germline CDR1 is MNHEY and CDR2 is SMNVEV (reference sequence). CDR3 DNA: TGTGCCAGCAGTTACGACAGTGCCTACGAGCAGTACTTC. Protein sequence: CASSYDSAYEQYF.

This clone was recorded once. CDR3: CSASQARSGNTIYF. The DNA of the CDR3 is TGCAGTGCTAGTCAGGCCCGCTCTGGAAACACCATATATTTT. This chain joins TRBV20-1 and TRBJ1-3; D ambiguous. CDR1 DFQATT and CDR2 SNEGSKA come from the germline V gene (reference sequence). The CDR3 length is 14 residues. V was pared by 3 bases and J by 0 bases, with 9 bases between.

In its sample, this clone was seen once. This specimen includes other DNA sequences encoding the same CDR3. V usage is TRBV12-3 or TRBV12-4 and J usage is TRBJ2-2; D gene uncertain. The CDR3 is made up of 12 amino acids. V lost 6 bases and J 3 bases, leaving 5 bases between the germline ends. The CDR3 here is CASSSDTGELFF. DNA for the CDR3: TGTGCCAGCAGCTCCGACACCGGGGAGCTGTTTTTT.

CDR3 loop: CASSSRDRVNSPLHF. DNA for the CDR3: TGTGCCAGCAGTTCGAGGGACAGAGTAAATTCACCCCTCCACTTT. V is TRBV28 and J is TRBJ1-6; 7 positions agree with TRBD1. The V and J ends lost 4 bases and 7 bases, in that order; junction bases with no gene match: 7. The germline V gene has CDR1 MDHEN and CDR2 SYDVKM. The CDR3 is 15 amino acids.

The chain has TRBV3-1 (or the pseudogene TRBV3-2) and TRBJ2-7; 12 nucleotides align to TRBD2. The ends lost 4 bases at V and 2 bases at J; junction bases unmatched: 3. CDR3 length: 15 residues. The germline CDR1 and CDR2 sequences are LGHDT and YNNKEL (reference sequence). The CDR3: CASSPGLAGTYEQYF. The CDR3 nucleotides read TGTGCCAGCAGCCCGGGACTAGCGGGTACCTACGAGCAGTACTTC.

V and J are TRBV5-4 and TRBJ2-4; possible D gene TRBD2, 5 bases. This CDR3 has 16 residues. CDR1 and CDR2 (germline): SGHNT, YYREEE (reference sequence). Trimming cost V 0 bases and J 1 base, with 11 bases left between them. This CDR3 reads CASSLVGGVAKNIQYF. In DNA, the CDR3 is TGTGCCAGCAGCTTGGTCGGAGGAGTGGCCAAAAACATTCAGTACTTC.

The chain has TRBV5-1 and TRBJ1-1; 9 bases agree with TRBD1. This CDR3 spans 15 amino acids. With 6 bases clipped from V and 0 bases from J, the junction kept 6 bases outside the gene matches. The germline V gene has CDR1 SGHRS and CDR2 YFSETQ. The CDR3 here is CASKLQGAVNTEAFF. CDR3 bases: TGCGCCAGCAAACTACAGGGGGCGGTGAACACTGAAGCTTTCTTT.

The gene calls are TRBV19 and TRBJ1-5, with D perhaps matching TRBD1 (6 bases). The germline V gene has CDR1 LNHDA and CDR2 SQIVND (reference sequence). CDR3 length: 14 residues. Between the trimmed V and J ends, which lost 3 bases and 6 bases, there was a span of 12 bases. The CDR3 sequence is CASSIPTGSQPQHF. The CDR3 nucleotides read TGTGCCAGTAGTATTCCCACAGGGTCTCAGCCCCAGCATTTT.

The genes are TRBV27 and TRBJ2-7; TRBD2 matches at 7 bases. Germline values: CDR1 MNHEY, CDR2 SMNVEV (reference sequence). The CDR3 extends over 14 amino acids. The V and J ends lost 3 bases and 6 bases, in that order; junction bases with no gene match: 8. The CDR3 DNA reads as TGTGCCAGCAGTTTGTCTAGACTAGCTTTCGAGCAGTACTTC. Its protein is CASSLSRLAFEQYF.

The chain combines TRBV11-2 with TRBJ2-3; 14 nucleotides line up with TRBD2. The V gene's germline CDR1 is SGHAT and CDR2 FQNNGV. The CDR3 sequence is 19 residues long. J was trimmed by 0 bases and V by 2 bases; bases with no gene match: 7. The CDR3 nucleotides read TGTGCCAGCAGCTTACGTCGACTAGCGGGGGGGCCTAGCACAGATACGCAGTATTTT. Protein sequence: CASSLRRLAGGPSTDTQYF.

The CDR3, as DNA: TGTGCCAGCAGTGAATATGGGGTCTATGGCTACACCTTC. As protein: CASSEYGVYGYTF. The chain joins TRBV2 to TRBJ1-2, with D unclear. Trimming left V 2 bases short and J 4 bases short, with 8 bases between. The CDR3 is made up of 13 amino acids. In germline, CDR1 is SNHLY, CDR2 FYNNEI.

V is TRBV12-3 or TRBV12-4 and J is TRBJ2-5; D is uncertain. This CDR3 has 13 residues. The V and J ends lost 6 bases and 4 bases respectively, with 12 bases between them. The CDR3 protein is CASRVAARETQYF. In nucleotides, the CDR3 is TGTGCCAGCAGAGTCGCGGCAAGAGAGACCCAGTACTTC.

CDR3 amino acids: CASSFGASGRGDTGELFF. For the CDR3, the DNA is TGTGCCAGCAGCTTCGGGGCTAGCGGGAGGGGAGACACCGGGGAGCTGTTTTTT. The V call is TRBV5-4, the J call TRBJ2-2; 12 bases are a match to TRBD2. V was clipped by 2 bases and J by 3 bases; unmatched bases: 8. The CDR3 spans 18 residues. The germline CDR1 and CDR2 sequences are SGHNT and YYREEE (reference sequence).

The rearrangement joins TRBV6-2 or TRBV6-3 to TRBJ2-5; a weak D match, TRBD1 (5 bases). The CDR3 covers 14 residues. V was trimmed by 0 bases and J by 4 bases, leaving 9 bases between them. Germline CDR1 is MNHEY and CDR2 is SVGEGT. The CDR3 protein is CASSYSLRVETQYF. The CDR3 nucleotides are TGTGCCAGCAGTTACTCGCTCAGGGTAGAGACCCAGTACTTC.

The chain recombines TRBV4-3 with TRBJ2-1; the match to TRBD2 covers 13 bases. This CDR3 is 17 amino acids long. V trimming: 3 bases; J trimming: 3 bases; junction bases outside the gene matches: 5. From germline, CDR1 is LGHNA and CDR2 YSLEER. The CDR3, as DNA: TGCGCCAGCAGCCACGGAACTAGCGGGGGGGACTACAATGAGCAGTTCTTC. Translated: CASSHGTSGGDYNEQFF.

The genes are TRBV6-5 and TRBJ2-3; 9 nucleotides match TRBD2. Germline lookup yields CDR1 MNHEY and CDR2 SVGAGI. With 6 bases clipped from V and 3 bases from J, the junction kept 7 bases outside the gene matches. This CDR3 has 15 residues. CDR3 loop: CASSRGGRVTDTQYF. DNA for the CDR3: TGTGCCAGCAGCCGGGGCGGGAGGGTTACAGATACGCAGTATTTT.

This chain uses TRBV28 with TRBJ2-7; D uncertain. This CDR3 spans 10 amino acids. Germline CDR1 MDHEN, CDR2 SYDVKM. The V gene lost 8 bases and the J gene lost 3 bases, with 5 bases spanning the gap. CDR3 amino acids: CASGSYEQYF. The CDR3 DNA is TGTGCCAGCGGAAGCTACGAGCAGTACTTC.

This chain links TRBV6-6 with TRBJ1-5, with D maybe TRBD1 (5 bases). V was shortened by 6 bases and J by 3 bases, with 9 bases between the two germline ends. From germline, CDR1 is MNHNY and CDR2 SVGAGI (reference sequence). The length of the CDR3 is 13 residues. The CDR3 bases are TGTGCCAGCAGACCCGGGGCCAATCAGCCCCAGCATTTT. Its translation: CASRPGANQPQHF.

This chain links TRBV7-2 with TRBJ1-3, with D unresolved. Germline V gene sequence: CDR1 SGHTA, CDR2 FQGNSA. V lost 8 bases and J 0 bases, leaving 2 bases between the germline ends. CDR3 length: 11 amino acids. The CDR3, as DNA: TGTGCCAGCGTCTCTGGAAACACCATATATTTT. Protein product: CASVSGNTIYF.

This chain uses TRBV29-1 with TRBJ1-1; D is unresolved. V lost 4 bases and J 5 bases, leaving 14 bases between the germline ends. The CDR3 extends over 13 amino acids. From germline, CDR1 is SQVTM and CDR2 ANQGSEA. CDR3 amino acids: CSVGRRMITEAFF. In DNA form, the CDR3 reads TGCAGCGTTGGTAGGAGAATGATAACTGAAGCTTTCTTT.